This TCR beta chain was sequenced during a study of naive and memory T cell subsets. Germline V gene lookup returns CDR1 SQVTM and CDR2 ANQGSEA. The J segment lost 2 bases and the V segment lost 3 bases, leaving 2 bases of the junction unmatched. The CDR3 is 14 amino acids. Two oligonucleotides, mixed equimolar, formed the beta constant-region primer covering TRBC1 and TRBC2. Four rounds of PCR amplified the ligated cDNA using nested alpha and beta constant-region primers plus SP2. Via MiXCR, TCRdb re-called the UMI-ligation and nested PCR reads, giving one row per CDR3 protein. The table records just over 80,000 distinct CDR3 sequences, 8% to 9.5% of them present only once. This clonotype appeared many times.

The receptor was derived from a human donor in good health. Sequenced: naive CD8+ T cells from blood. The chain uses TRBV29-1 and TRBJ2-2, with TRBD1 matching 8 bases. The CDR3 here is CSVEGTGNTGELFF. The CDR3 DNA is TGCAGCGTTGAGGGGACAGGCAACACCGGGGAGCTGTTTTTT.